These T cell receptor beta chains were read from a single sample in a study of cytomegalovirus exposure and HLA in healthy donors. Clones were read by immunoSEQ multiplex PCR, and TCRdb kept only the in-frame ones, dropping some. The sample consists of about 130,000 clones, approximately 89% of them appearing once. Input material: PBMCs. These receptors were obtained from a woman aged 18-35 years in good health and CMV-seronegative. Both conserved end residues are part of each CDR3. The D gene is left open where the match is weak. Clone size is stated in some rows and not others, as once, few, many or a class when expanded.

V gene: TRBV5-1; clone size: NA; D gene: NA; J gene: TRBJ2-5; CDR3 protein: CASSLVTQETQYF; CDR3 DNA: TGCGCCAGCAGCTTGGTAACTCAAGAGACCCAGTACTTC
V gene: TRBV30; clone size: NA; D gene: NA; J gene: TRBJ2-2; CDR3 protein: CAWQGQNTGELFF; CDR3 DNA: TGTGCCTGGCAGGGACAGAACACCGGGGAGCTGTTTTTT
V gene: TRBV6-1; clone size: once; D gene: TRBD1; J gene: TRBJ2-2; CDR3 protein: CASSPPGTAPGELFF; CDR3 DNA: TGTGCCAGCAGTCCCCCCGGGACAGCCCCCGGGGAGCTGTTTTTT
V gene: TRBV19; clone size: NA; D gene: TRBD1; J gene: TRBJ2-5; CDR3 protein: CASTYGQGAGETQYF; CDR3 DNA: TGTGCCAGTACATACGGACAGGGGGCTGGAGAGACCCAGTACTTC
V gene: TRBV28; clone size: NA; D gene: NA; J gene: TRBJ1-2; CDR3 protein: CASSPGTGANYGYTF; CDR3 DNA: TGTGCCAGCAGTCCAGGGACTGGAGCTAACTATGGCTACACCTTC
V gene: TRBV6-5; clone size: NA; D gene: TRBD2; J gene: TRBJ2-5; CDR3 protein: CASSPGLETGAQYF; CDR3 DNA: TGTGCCAGCAGTCCGGGACTAGAGACCGGTGCCCAGTACTTC
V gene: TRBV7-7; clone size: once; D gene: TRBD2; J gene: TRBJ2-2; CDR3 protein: CASSLSGVSNTGELFF; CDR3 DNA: TGTGCCAGCAGCTTAAGCGGGGTTTCCAACACCGGGGAGCTGTTTTTT
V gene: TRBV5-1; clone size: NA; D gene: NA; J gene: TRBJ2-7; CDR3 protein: CASSLGTEYEQYF; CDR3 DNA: TGCGCCAGCAGCTTGGGGACAGAGTACGAGCAGTACTTC
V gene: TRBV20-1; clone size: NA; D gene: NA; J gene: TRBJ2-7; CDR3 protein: CSAITGYEQYF; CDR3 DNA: TGCAGTGCGATAACAGGCTACGAGCAGTACTTC
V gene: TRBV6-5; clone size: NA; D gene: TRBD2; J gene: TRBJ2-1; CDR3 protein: CASRGLASYNEQFF; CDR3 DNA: TGTGCCAGCAGGGGACTAGCTTCCTACAATGAGCAGTTCTTC
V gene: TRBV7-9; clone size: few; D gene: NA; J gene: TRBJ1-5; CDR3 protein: CASSVGHWDKLNQPQHF; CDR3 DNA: TGTGCCAGCAGCGTGGGCCATTGGGACAAGCTCAATCAGCCCCAGCATTTT
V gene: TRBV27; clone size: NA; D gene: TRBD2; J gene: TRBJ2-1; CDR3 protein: CASSLLADFGNEQFF; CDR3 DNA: TGTGCCAGCAGTCTACTAGCGGATTTCGGCAATGAGCAGTTCTTC
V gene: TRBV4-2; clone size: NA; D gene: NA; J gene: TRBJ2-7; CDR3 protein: CASSRPPYEQYF; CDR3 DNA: TGTGCCAGCAGCCGGCCCCCCTACGAGCAGTACTTC
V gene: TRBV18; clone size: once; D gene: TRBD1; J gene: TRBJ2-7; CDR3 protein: CASSPGGQGYEQYF; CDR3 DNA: TGTGCCAGCTCACCCGGCGGACAGGGCTACGAGCAGTACTTC
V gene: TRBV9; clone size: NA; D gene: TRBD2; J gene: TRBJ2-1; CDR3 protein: CASSLQLAGAYNEQFF; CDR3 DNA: TGTGCCAGCAGCCTACAACTAGCGGGAGCCTACAATGAGCAGTTCTTC
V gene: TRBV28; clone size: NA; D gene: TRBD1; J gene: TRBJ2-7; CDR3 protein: CASSTRQGAHLYEQYF; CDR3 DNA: TGTGCCAGCAGTACGAGACAGGGGGCGCATCTCTACGAGCAGTACTTC
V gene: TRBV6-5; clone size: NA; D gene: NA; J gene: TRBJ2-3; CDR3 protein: CASSYSGTNTDTQYF; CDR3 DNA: TGTGCCAGCAGTTACTCCGGGACAAACACAGATACGCAGTATTTT
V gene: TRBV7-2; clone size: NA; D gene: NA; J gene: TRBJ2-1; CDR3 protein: CASSFTTSSSLSYNEQFF; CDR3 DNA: TGTGCCAGCAGCTTCACGACTAGTAGTTCTCTATCCTACAATGAGCAGTTCTTC
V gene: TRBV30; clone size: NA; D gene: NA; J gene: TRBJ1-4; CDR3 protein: CAWSAGQSVEKLFF; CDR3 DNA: TGTGCCTGGAGTGCCGGACAGTCGGTTGAAAAACTGTTTTTT
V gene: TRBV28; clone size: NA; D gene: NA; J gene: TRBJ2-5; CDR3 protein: CASSSSRGGQETQYF; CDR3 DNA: TGTGCCAGCAGTTCCAGCAGGGGCGGCCAAGAGACCCAGTACTTC
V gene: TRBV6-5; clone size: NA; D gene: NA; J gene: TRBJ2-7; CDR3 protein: CASSYSSEGSYEQYF; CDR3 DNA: TGTGCCAGCAGTTACTCATCTGAGGGCTCCTACGAGCAGTACTTC
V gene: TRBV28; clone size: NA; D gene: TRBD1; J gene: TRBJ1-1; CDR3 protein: CASSTTGQGLWAEAFF; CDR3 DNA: TGTGCCAGCAGTACCACGGGACAGGGACTTTGGGCTGAAGCTTTCTTT
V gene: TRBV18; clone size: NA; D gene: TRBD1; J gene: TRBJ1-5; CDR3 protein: CASSPMDRGYPYSNQPQHF; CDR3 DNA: TGTGCCAGCTCACCCATGGACAGGGGGTATCCTTATAGCAATCAGCCCCAGCATTTT
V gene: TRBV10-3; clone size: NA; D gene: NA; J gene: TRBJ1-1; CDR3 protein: CAISELGGPRGEAFF; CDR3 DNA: TGTGCCATCAGTGAGTTGGGAGGACCCCGAGGTGAAGCTTTCTTT
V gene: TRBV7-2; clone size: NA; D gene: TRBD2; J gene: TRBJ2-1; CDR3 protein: CASSLDSGTSGTQFF; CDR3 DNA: TGTGCCAGCAGCTTGGATTCCGGGACTAGCGGGACCCAGTTCTTC
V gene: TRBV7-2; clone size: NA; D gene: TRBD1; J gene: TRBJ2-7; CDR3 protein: CASSFGQADEQYF; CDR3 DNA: TGTGCCAGCAGCTTTGGACAGGCCGACGAGCAGTACTTC
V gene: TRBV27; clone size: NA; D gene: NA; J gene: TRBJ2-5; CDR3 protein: CASSPPGGETQYF; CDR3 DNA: TGTGCCAGCAGTCCCCCCGGAGGGGAGACCCAGTACTTC
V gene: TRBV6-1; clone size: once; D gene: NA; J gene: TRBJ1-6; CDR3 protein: CASRDPGAGYSPLHF; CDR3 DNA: TGTGCCAGCAGGGATCCTGGGGCAGGATATTCACCCCTCCACTTT
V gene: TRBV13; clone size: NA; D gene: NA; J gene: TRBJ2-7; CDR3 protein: CASSLPGHSYEQYF; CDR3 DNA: TGTGCCAGCAGCCTACCGGGACATAGTTACGAGCAGTACTTC
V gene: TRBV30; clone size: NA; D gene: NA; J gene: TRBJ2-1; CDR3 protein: CAWRGLLSSYNEQFF; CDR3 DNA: TGTGCCTGGAGGGGGCTCCTCAGCTCCTACAATGAGCAGTTCTTC
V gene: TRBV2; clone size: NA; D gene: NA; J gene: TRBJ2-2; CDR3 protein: CASSAMGLNTGELFF; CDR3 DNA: TGTGCCAGCAGTGCGATGGGACTTAACACCGGGGAGCTGTTTTTT
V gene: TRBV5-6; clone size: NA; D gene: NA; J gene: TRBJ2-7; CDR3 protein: CASSLDRQGRGAYEQYF; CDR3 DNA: TGTGCCAGCAGCTTAGACCGACAGGGGAGGGGCGCCTACGAGCAGTACTTC
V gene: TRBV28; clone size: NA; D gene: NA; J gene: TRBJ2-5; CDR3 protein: CASSDRSGGETQYF; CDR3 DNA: TGTGCCAGCAGTGACAGGAGCGGCGGAGAGACCCAGTACTTC
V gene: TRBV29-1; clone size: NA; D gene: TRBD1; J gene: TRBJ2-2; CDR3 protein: CSVRQGAITGELFF; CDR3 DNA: TGCAGCGTGCGACAGGGGGCTATCACCGGGGAGCTGTTTTTT
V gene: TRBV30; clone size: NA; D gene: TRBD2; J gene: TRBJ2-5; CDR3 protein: CACGTGRARETQYF; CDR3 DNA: TGTGCCTGCGGGACCGGGAGGGCCCGAGAGACCCAGTACTTC
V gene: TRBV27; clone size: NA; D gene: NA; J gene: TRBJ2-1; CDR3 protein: CASSLYLFEEQFF; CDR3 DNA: TGTGCCAGCAGTTTATATCTCTTCGAGGAGCAGTTCTTC
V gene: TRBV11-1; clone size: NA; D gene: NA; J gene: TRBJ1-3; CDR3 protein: CASPREGTIYF; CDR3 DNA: TGTGCCAGCCCGAGGGAGGGCACCATATATTTT
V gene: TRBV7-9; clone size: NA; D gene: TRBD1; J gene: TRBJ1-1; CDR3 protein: CASTQGDFLPVLNTEAFF; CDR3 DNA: TGTGCCAGCACGCAGGGGGATTTTCTCCCAGTCCTGAACACTGAAGCTTTCTTT
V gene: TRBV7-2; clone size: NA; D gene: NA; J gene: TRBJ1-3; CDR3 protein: CASSLVVRVGGGNTIYF; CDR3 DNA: TGTGCCAGCAGCTTAGTGGTCCGGGTCGGAGGGGGAAACACCATATATTTT
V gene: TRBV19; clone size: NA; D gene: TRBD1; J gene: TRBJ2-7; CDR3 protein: CASSGQGYEQYF; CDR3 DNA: TGTGCCAGTTCGGGACAGGGCTACGAGCAGTACTTC